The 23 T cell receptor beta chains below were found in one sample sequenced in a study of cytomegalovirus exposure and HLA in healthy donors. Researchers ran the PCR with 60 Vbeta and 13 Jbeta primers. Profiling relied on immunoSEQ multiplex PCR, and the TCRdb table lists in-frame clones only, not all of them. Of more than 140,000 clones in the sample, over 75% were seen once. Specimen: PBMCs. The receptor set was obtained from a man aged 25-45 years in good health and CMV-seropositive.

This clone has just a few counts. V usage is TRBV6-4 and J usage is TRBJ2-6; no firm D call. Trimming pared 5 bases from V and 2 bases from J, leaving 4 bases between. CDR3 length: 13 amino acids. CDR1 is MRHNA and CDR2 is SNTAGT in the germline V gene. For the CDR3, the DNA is TGTGCCAGCAGTCCTGCTGGGGCCAACGTCCTGACTTTC. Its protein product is CASSPAGANVLTF.

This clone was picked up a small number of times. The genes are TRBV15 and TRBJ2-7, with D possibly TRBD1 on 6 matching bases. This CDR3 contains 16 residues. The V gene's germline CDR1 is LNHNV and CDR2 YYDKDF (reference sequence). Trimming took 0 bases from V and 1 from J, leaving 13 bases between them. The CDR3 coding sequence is TGTGCCACCAGCAGAGATCTTGGGGGCCTATCCTACGAGCAGTACTTC. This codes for CATSRDLGGLSYEQYF.

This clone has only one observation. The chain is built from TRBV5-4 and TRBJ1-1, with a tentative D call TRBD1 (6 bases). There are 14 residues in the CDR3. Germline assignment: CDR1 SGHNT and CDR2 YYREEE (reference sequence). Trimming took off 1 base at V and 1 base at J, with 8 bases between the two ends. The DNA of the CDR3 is TGTGCCAGCAGCTTGAGGGGGTGGAACACTGAAGCTTTCTTT. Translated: CASSLRGWNTEAFF.

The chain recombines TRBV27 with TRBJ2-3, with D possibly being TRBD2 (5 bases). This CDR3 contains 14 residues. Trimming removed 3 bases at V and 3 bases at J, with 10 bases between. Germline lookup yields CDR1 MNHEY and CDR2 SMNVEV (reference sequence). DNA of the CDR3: TGTGCCAGCAGTTTGGACGGAGGAACAGATACGCAGTATTTT. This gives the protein CASSLDGGTDTQYF.

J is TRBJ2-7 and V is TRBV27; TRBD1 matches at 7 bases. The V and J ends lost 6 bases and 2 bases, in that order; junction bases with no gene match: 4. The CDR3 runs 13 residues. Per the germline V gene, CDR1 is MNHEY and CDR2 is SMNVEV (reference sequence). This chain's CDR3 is CASSMGQPYEQYF. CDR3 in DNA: TGTGCCAGCAGCATGGGACAGCCCTACGAGCAGTACTTC.

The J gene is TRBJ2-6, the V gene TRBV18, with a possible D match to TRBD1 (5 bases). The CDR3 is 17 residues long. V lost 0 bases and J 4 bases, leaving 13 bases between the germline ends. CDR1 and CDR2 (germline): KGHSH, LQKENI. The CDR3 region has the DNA TGTGCCAGCTCACCACCACCAGGGTTTACGGGGGCCAACGTCCTGACTTTC. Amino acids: CASSPPPGFTGANVLTF.

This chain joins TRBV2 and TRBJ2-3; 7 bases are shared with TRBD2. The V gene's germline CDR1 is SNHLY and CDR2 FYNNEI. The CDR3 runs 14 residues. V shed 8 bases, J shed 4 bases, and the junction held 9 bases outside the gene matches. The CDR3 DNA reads TGTGCCAGCGTGAGCGGGGTAGGAGCAGATACGCAGTATTTT. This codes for CASVSGVGADTQYF.

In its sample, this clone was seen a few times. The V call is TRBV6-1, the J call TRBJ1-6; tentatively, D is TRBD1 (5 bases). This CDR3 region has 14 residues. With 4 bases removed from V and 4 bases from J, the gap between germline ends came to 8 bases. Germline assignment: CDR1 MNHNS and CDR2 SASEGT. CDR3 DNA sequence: TGTGCCAGCAGTGGGGGGAGGTATAATTCACCCCTCCACTTT. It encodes CASSGGRYNSPLHF.

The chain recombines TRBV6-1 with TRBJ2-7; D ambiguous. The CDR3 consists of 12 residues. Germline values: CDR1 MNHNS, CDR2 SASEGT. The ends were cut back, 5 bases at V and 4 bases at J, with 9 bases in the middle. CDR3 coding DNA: TGTGCCAGCAGTCATCCCCAATACGAGCAGTACTTC. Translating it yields CASSHPQYEQYF.

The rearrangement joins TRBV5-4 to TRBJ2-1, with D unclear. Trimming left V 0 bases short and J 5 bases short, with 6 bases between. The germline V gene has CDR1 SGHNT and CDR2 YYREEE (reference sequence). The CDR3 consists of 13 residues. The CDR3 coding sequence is TGTGCCAGCAGCTTGGTACTACACAATGAGCAGTTCTTC. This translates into CASSLVLHNEQFF.

CDR3 coding DNA: TGCGCCAGCAGCTTGGCACTAGCGGGAGAACTCGAGCAGTACTTC. Translated, it gives CASSLALAGELEQYF. The genes are TRBV5-1 and TRBJ2-7, with 11 bases lining up with TRBD2. CDR1 SGHRS and CDR2 YFSETQ come from the germline V gene. The CDR3 has 15 residues. V shed 0 bases, J shed 6 bases, and the junction held 5 bases outside the gene matches.

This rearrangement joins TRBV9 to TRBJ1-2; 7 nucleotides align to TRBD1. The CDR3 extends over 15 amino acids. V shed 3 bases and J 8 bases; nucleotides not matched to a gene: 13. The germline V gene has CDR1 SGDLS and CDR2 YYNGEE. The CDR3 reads CASSDGTDGGRGYTF. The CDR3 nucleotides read TGTGCCAGCAGCGACGGGACAGATGGAGGCCGCGGCTACACCTTC.

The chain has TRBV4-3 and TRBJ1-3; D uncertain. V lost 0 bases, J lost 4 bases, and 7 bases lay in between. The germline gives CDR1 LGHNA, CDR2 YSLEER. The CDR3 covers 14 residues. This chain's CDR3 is CASSQDERGNTIYF. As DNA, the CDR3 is TGCGCCAGCAGCCAAGATGAGCGGGGAAACACCATATATTTT.

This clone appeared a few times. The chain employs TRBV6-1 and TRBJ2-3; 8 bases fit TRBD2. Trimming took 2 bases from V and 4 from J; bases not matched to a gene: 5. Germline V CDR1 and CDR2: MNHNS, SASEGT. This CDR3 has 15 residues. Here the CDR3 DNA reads TGTGCCAGCAGTGAAAGTACGGGGGGGGCAGATACGCAGTATTTT. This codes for CASSESTGGADTQYF.

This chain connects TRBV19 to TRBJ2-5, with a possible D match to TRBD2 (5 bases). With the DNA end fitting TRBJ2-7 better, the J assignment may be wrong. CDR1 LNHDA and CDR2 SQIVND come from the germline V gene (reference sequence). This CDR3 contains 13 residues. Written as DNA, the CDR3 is TGTGCCAGTAGTATGGGTGGAGGAGGCGAGCAGTACTTC. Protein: CASSMGGGGEQYF.

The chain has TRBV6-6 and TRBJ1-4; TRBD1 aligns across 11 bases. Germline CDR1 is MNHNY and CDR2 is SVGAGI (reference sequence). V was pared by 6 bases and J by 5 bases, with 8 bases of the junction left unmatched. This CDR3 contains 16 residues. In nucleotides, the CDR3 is TGTGCCAGCAGCAACCGTGGACAGGGGGCGAATGAAAAACTGTTTTTT. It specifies CASSNRGQGANEKLFF.

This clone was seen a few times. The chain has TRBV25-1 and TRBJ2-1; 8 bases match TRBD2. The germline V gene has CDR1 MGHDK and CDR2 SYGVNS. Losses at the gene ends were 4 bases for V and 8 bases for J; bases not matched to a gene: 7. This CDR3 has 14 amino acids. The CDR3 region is CASSGGAGGDEQFF. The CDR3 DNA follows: TGTGCCAGCAGTGGGGGGGCGGGGGGCGATGAGCAGTTCTTC.

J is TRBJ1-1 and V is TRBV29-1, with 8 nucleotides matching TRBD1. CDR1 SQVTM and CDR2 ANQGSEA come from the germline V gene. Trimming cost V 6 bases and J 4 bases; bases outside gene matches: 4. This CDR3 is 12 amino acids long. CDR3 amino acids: CSVRTGFTEAFF. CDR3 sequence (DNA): TGCAGCGTAAGGACAGGGTTCACTGAAGCTTTCTTT.

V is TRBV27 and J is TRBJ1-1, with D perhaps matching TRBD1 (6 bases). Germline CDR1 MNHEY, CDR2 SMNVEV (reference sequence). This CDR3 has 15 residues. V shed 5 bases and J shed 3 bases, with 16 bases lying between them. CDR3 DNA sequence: TGTGCCAGCAGTACAAGACAGGTTCGGGACACTGAAGCTTTCTTT. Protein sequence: CASSTRQVRDTEAFF.

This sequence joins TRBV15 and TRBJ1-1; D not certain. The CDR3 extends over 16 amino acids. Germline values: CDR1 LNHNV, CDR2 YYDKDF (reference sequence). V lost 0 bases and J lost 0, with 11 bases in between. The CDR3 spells CATSRDYGLVNTEAFF. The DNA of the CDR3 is TGTGCCACCAGCAGAGATTACGGACTCGTGAACACTGAAGCTTTCTTT.

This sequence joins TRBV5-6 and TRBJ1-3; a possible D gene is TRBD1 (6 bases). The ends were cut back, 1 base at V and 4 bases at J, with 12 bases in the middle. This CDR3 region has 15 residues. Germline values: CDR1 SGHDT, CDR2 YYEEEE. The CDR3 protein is CASSLPGARGNTIYF. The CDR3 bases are TGTGCCAGCAGCTTGCCAGGGGCGAGAGGAAACACCATATATTTT.

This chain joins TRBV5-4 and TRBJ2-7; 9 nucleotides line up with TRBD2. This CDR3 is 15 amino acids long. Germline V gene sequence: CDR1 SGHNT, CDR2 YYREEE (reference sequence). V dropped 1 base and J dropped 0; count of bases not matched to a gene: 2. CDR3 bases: TGTGCCAGCAGCTTGCCTAGCGGGACCTCCTACGAGCAGTACTTC. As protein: CASSLPSGTSYEQYF.

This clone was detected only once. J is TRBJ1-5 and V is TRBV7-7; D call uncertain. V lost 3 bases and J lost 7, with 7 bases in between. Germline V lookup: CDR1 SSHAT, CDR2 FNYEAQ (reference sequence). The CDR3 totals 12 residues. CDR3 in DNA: TGTGCCAGCAGCTTGCCGAGGCAGCCCCAGCATTTT. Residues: CASSLPRQPQHF.